These 30 T cell receptor beta chains share one sample of origin, sequenced in a study of beta chain features in type 1 diabetes. Findings of the study overall: Type 1 diabetes patients had moderately but significantly shorter TCRB CDR3s in all four CD4+ subsets.

Expressed TCRB transcripts were sequenced because the entire RNA isolate underwent reverse transcription. Sequenced by immunoSEQ multiplex PCR; TCRdb stores in-frame clones only, minus some. Among about 370,000 clones listed, around 9.6% were seen once. No antigens are known for them. The material sequenced was central memory CD4+ T cells from blood. The origin of the receptors is a man younger than 40 with type 1 diabetes.

This clone was observed a few times. This sequence joins TRBV7-9 and TRBJ1-2; D is possibly TRBD1 (5 bases). Germline V CDR1 and CDR2: SEHNR, FQNEAQ (reference sequence). With 5 bases removed from V and 8 bases from J, the gap between germline ends came to 24 bases. The length of the CDR3 is 16 residues. The CDR3 DNA reads TGTGCCAGCAGCCCGAGGAGGCAGGGAAATGTGGAAGGCTACACCTTC. Its protein product is CASSPRRQGNVEGYTF.

The chain carries TRBV27 and TRBJ2-1, with 8 bases matching TRBD2. From germline, CDR1 is MNHEY and CDR2 SMNVEV (reference sequence). V was pared by 2 bases and J by 2 bases, with 2 bases of the junction left unmatched. The CDR3 is made up of 15 amino acids. The CDR3 protein is CASSLAGLAYNEQFF. The CDR3, as DNA: TGTGCCAGCAGTTTAGCGGGACTAGCCTACAATGAGCAGTTCTTC.

This clone appeared a few times. The chain is built from TRBV2 and TRBJ1-5; 7 bases line up with TRBD1. Germline assignment: CDR1 SNHLY and CDR2 FYNNEI. V was pared by 6 bases and J by 5 bases, with 10 bases of the junction left unmatched. This CDR3 has 15 residues. CDR3 DNA: TGTGCCAGCAGCAAGGACTCAGGGGGGGATCAGCCCCAGCATTTT. It encodes CASSKDSGGDQPQHF.

This clone was counted between two and nine times. V usage is TRBV9 and J usage is TRBJ1-4, with a tentative D call TRBD1 (5 bases). The CDR3 is made up of 14 amino acids. The ends were cut back, 2 bases at V and 8 bases at J, with 13 bases in the middle. Looked up from germline, CDR1 is SGDLS and CDR2 is YYNGEE. The CDR3 loop is CASSVSRVGEKLFF. The CDR3 DNA reads TGTGCCAGCAGCGTTTCCAGGGTGGGGGAAAAACTGTTTTTT.

The rearrangement links TRBV20-1 to TRBJ2-2; D uncertain. In germline, CDR1 is DFQATT, CDR2 SNEGSKA (reference sequence). Trimming took off 1 base at V and 6 bases at J, with 3 bases between the two ends. CDR3 length equals 11 residues. CDR3 amino acids: CSARGSGELFF. The CDR3 DNA sequence: TGCAGTGCTAGAGGGTCCGGGGAGCTGTTTTTT.

This clone was found a few times. V gene TRBV10-3 combines with J gene TRBJ1-1; D is uncertain. Germline values: CDR1 ENHRY, CDR2 SYGVKD. The CDR3 has 15 amino acids. Trimming pared 4 bases from V and 0 bases from J, leaving 12 bases between. CDR3 region: CAISGNAGLNTEAFF. CDR3 bases: TGTGCCATCAGTGGGAACGCCGGATTGAACACTGAAGCTTTCTTT.

V usage is TRBV29-1 and J usage is TRBJ2-7; D ambiguous. Trimming took off 5 bases at V and 3 bases at J, with 14 bases between the two ends. The V gene's germline CDR1 is SQVTM and CDR2 ANQGSEA. The CDR3 has 13 residues. The CDR3 DNA sequence: TGCAGCGTTATCCGAGAACCAAACTACGAGCAGTACTTC. Its protein product is CSVIREPNYEQYF.

Only a few counts were recorded for this clone. The chain employs TRBV5-6 and TRBJ2-5; the match to TRBD1 covers 10 bases. Germline V gene lookup returns CDR1 SGHDT and CDR2 YYEEEE. The CDR3 is 16 residues long. Trimming cost V 2 bases and J 4 bases; bases outside gene matches: 8. CDR3 bases: TGTGCCAGCAGCTTCGAACCCGGGACAGGGGTAGAGACCCAGTACTTC. Translating it yields CASSFEPGTGVETQYF.

This clone was counted only a few times. V is TRBV4-2 and J is TRBJ2-7, with 11 bases matching TRBD2. The CDR3 has 18 residues. Germline assignment: CDR1 LGHNA and CDR2 YNFKEQ. After removal of 1 base from V and 4 bases from J, the junction contained 12 bases not matched to a gene. This chain's CDR3 is CASSQVGSGRARKYEQYF. As DNA, the CDR3 is TGTGCCAGCAGCCAAGTGGGTAGCGGGAGGGCCAGGAAGTACGAGCAGTACTTC.

This clone has a handful of counts. This sequence joins TRBV7-6 and TRBJ2-7, with a tentative D call TRBD1 (5 bases). Looked up from germline, CDR1 is SGHVS and CDR2 is FNYEAQ. This CDR3 has 17 residues. Trimming removed 5 bases from V and 0 bases from J, with 20 bases in between. CDR3: CASSLFQGYLSSYEQYF. The CDR3 nucleotides are TGTGCCAGCAGCCTCTTTCAGGGTTACCTAAGCTCCTACGAGCAGTACTTC.

This clone turned up a few times. The chain combines TRBV7-9 with TRBJ2-3; possible D gene TRBD1, 6 bases. The germline gives CDR1 SEHNR, CDR2 FQNEAQ (reference sequence). The CDR3 runs to 15 residues. V lost 5 bases to trimming and J lost 9 bases, with 21 bases between them. CDR3 loop: CASSLLARGSSTQYF. The DNA of the CDR3 is TGTGCCAGCAGCCTCCTCGCCAGGGGTAGCAGCACGCAGTATTTT.

There are a few counts of this clone. The chain has TRBV10-3 and TRBJ2-1, with 13 bases matching TRBD2. CDR1 is ENHRY and CDR2 is SYGVKD in the germline V gene. V shed 10 bases, J shed 9 bases, and the junction held 12 bases outside the gene matches. The CDR3 is 15 residues long. The CDR3 here is CASQPGLAGEGEQFF. CDR3 sequence (DNA): TGTGCCAGTCAACCTGGACTAGCGGGAGAGGGTGAGCAGTTCTTC.

This clone was recorded a few times. V and J are TRBV28 and TRBJ2-7, with 7 bases matching TRBD2. CDR1 is MDHEN and CDR2 is SYDVKM in the germline V gene. The CDR3 covers 14 residues. J lost 3 bases, V lost 6 bases, and 8 bases had no gene match. CDR3 region: CASSLLGGHYEQYF. The CDR3 bases are TGTGCCAGCAGCCTATTGGGAGGGCACTACGAGCAGTACTTC.

Only a few counts were recorded for this clone. The chain is built from TRBV27 and TRBJ2-7; TRBD2 aligns across 8 bases. CDR1 is MNHEY, CDR2 SMNVEV, per germline (reference sequence). This CDR3 has 15 amino acids. J gave up 5 bases and V 10 bases, and 16 bases lay outside the gene matches. In DNA form, the CDR3 reads TGTGCCACCAAATCTCGGGGGGGACTTGGGAACGAGCAGTACTTC. Protein sequence: CATKSRGGLGNEQYF.

The rearrangement links TRBV2 to TRBJ2-7, with 14 bases aligning to TRBD2. The V segment lost 6 bases and the J segment 3 bases; nucleotides outside the gene matches: 10. The CDR3 has 17 residues. CDR1 SNHLY and CDR2 FYNNEI come from the germline V gene. CDR3 region: CASRPTSGRGEYYEQYF. DNA for the CDR3: TGTGCCAGCAGACCGACTAGCGGGAGGGGGGAATACTACGAGCAGTACTTC.

This chain connects TRBV11-2 to TRBJ2-7; D gene unclear. The V and J ends lost 0 bases and 6 bases respectively, with 12 bases between them. Germline V gene sequence: CDR1 SGHAT, CDR2 FQNNGV. The length of the CDR3 is 14 residues. The CDR3 reads CASSLDSGNGEQYF. The DNA for the CDR3 is TGTGCCAGCAGCTTAGATTCTGGGAACGGCGAGCAGTACTTC.

A remark on this clone: A clone one base away is much larger, so this may be a read error. The chain has TRBV6-4 and TRBJ1-1; D is ambiguous. The germline gives CDR1 MRHNA, CDR2 SNTAGT. Trimming cost V 6 bases and J 1 base, with 3 bases left between them. This CDR3 has 11 amino acids. CDR3 DNA: TGTGCCAGCAGACAGAACACTGAAGCTTTCTTT. This codes for CASRQNTEAFF.

This clone was found a few times. For the CDR3, the DNA is TGTGCCAGCAGCTTAATGGGGGGAGACTACAATGAGCAGTTCTTC. Translated: CASSLMGGDYNEQFF. The chain employs TRBV7-9 and TRBJ2-1, with a weak D call TRBD2 (6 bases). Germline V gene data show CDR1 as SEHNR and CDR2 as FQNEAQ (reference sequence). Trimming cost V 2 bases and J 3 bases, with 11 bases left between them. This CDR3 has 15 amino acids.

The chain links TRBV18 to TRBJ1-3; 7 nucleotides match TRBD1. The CDR3 length is 17 residues. Trimming at V came to 5 bases and at J to 3 bases, leaving 13 bases not matched to a gene. CDR1 is KGHSH, CDR2 LQKENI, per germline. The CDR3 DNA sequence: TGTGCCAGCTCATCAAGACTCGGACAGGCGGATGGAAACACCATATATTTT. Amino acids: CASSSRLGQADGNTIYF.

This clone was seen a few times. The V gene is TRBV7-9, the J gene TRBJ2-5; D gene uncertain. CDR3 length: 15 residues. V was cut by 5 bases and J by 0 bases, with 13 bases left in between. CDR1 is SEHNR and CDR2 is FQNEAQ in the germline V gene (reference sequence). CDR3 sequence (DNA): TGTGCCAGCAGCCAAGATGGGCTAGACCAAGAGACCCAGTACTTC. It codes for CASSQDGLDQETQYF.

This clone was seen only a few times. This CDR3 reads CASTGGERSNQPQHF. CDR3 in DNA: TGTGCCAGCACCGGGGGGGAACGATCCAATCAGCCCCAGCATTTT. The chain combines TRBV6-5 with TRBJ1-5; a weak D match, TRBD1 (5 bases). The CDR3 contains 15 residues. Trimming left V 7 bases short and J 3 bases short, with 16 bases between. Germline V gene data show CDR1 as MNHEY and CDR2 as SVGAGI.

The rearrangement links TRBV6-4 to TRBJ2-5; a weak D match, TRBD1 (6 bases). CDR1 is MRHNA, CDR2 SNTAGT, per germline. This CDR3 contains 14 residues. With 6 bases removed from V and 1 base from J, the gap between germline ends came to 12 bases. The CDR3 sequence is CASSPGTLQETQYF. The CDR3 DNA is TGTGCCAGCAGCCCTGGGACACTCCAAGAGACCCAGTACTTC.

On this clone: A single base is all that separates this from a far larger clone, so a read error is likely. This chain connects TRBV4-2 to TRBJ2-7; 15 bases are shared with TRBD2. This CDR3 contains 15 residues. CDR1 is LGHNA and CDR2 is YNFKEQ in the germline V gene. V lost 3 bases to trimming and J lost 6 bases; unmatched junction nucleotides: 3. CDR3 protein: CASSHGLAGGGEQYF. CDR3 DNA: TGTGCCAGCAGCCACGGACTAGCGGGAGGGGGCGAGCAGTACTTC.

This clone has a handful of counts. The chain uses TRBV11-1 and TRBJ2-7; D tentatively fits TRBD1 or TRBD2 (5 bases each). This CDR3 is 15 amino acids long. Germline CDR1 reads SGHAT; CDR2 reads FQDESV (reference sequence). V dropped 2 bases and J dropped 3 bases, with 14 bases sitting between them. CDR3 protein: CASSLRRGGGYEQYF. As DNA, the CDR3 is TGTGCCAGCAGCTTACGACGGGGCGGTGGCTACGAGCAGTACTTC. Complete variable domain (other parts from reference TRBV11-1 and TRBJ2-7): EAEVAQSPRYKITEKSQAVAFWCDPISGHATLYWYRQILGQGPELLVQFQDESVVDDSQLPKDRFSAERLKGVDSTLKIQPAELGDSAMYLCASSLRRGGGYEQYFGPGTRLTVT.

This clone was recorded a few times. This chain uses TRBV7-8 with TRBJ1-5; weak D call: TRBD1 (5 bases). In germline, CDR1 is SGHVS, CDR2 FQNEAQ. The CDR3 has 13 residues. V was cut by 5 bases and J by 5 bases, with 10 bases left in between. The DNA for the CDR3 is TGTGCCAGCAGCGGGAAACAGGATCAGCCCCAGCATTTT. Translated, it gives CASSGKQDQPQHF.

The V gene is TRBV5-5, the J gene TRBJ2-5; the D gene is possibly TRBD1 (7 bases). The germline V gene encodes CDR1 SGHKS and CDR2 YYEKEE (reference sequence). CDR3 length: 14 amino acids. V was cut by 4 bases and J by 1 base, with 11 bases left in between. In nucleotides, the CDR3 is TGTGCCAGCAGCGCGGGACAGATCCAAGAGACCCAGTACTTC. As protein: CASSAGQIQETQYF.

As regards this clone: Other DNA sequences in the same sample also yield this CDR3. The CDR3 bases are TGTGCCAGCAGCTCACAGGGGAACACTGAAGCTTTCTTT. Protein sequence: CASSSQGNTEAFF. The chain has TRBV7-9 and TRBJ1-1; TRBD1 is a possible D gene (6 bases). Germline V CDR1 and CDR2: SEHNR, FQNEAQ (reference sequence). The CDR3 consists of 13 residues. V lost 4 bases and J lost 1, with 7 bases in between.

This clone occurred a few times. The chain carries TRBV9 and TRBJ2-1, with D hard to call. This CDR3 has 14 residues. Trimming took off 0 bases at V and 10 bases at J, with 14 bases between the two ends. From germline, CDR1 is SGDLS and CDR2 YYNGEE. In DNA, the CDR3 is TGTGCCAGCAGCGTAGAATTGGACGGACGCGAGCAGTTCTTC. Protein product: CASSVELDGREQFF. Full variable domain (outside the CDR3, taken from reference TRBV9 and TRBJ2-1): DSGVTQTPKHLITATGQRVTLRCSPRSGDLSVYWYQQSLDQGLQFLIQYYNGEERAKGNILERFSAQQFPDLHSELNLSSLELGDSALYFCASSVELDGREQFFGPGTRLTVL.

The chain is built from TRBV4-3 and TRBJ1-6, with D maybe TRBD1 (5 bases). Looked up from germline, CDR1 is LGHNA and CDR2 is YSLEER. V was cut by 6 bases and J by 0 bases, with 12 bases left in between. This CDR3 has 16 amino acids. The DNA for the CDR3 is TGCGCCAGCAGGATTGCCGGGACCTCCTATAATTCACCCCTCCACTTT. It specifies CASRIAGTSYNSPLHF.

This clone was observed a few times. V is TRBV18 and J is TRBJ2-5, with D tentatively TRBD1 (6 bases). The DNA end lines up better with TRBJ2-7; the J call may be wrong. CDR1 KGHSH and CDR2 LQKENI come from the germline V gene. There are 13 residues in the CDR3. CDR3 DNA sequence: TGTGCCAGCTCACCGGACAGATCGTCCGAGCAGTACTTC. This translates into CASSPDRSSEQYF.